Below, 20 T cell receptor beta chains from the same sample are listed, as sequenced in a study of tumor-infiltrating lymphocytes in primary liver carcinoma. With a constant-region primer, TCR beta cDNA was made from 400 to 550 ng of total RNA. Modified slightly, ARM-PCR produced TCR beta libraries over three nested multiplex PCR rounds. Use of TRBV1-TRBV30 forward primers with a C-beta reverse primer characterized the first two PCR rounds, which lasted about 9 cycles each. Each CDR3 protein gets one entry after TCRdb re-called the multiplex PCR reads with MiXCR. The sample lists 310,000 or so distinct CDR3 sequences; almost 60% were seen once. Germline DNA was extracted alongside blood RNA, which was obtained from unsorted whole blood. The sequenced sample was peripheral blood. These receptor sequences come from a woman younger than 45 with primary liver carcinoma and hepatitis B virus infection.

A word on this clonotype: The CDR3 ends on some other residue instead of the conserved phenylalanine or tryptophan, so this is likely a read error. V usage is TRBV6-1 and J usage is TRBJ2-2, with a weak D call TRBD1 (6 bases). CDR3 length equals 13 residues. V was pared by 5 bases and J by 7 bases, with 11 bases between. From germline, CDR1 is MNHNS and CDR2 SASEGT. The CDR3 nucleotides are TGTGCCAGCAGTAACCCAGGGGTCGGGGAGCTGTTTTCT. Translating gives CASSNPGVGELFS.

The chain couples TRBV7-8 to TRBJ2-5, with D unresolved. The CDR3 consists of 13 residues. The germline gives CDR1 SGHVS, CDR2 FQNEAQ. Trimming took off 2 bases at V and 1 base at J, with 5 bases between the two ends. The CDR3 DNA sequence: TGTGCCAGCAGCTTATCGGTCCAAGAGACCCAGTACTTC. Translating it yields CASSLSVQETQYF.

About this clonotype itself: The conserved final phenylalanine or tryptophan is absent from the CDR3, which likely points to a read error. J is TRBJ2-7 and V is TRBV11-2; D not resolved. Trimming left V 1 base short and J 8 bases short, with 9 bases between. CDR1 is SGHAT, CDR2 FQNNGV, per germline. This CDR3 has 12 amino acids. As DNA, the CDR3 is TGTGCCAGCAGCTTAGGTCCCACCAAGCAGTACTCC. It codes for CASSLGPTKQYS.

The table lists this clonotype with many counts. The rearrangement links TRBV29-1 to TRBJ2-1, with D possibly TRBD2 on 6 matching bases. Trimming took 1 base from V and 1 from J, leaving 11 bases between them. This CDR3 is built from 15 residues. Germline V CDR1 and CDR2: SQVTM, ANQGSEA. The CDR3: CSVEGRGWSYNEQFF. CDR3 sequence (DNA): TGCAGCGTTGAAGGGAGGGGATGGTCCTACAATGAGCAGTTCTTC.

This clonotype was found a few times. The chain employs TRBV28 and TRBJ1-5; 8 bases match TRBD1. Germline trimming cut 6 bases from V and 1 base from J; bases unmatched to any gene: 2. Germline V gene lookup returns CDR1 MDHEN and CDR2 SYDVKM. This CDR3 is built from 14 residues. CDR3 sequence (DNA): TGTGCCAGCAGGACAGGGGTAAGCAATCAGCCCCAGCATTTT. Encoded protein: CASRTGVSNQPQHF.

Remarks on this clonotype: Germline and junction disagree at one end, which may indicate a read error. V is TRBV11-2 and J is TRBJ1-1; D gene unclear. The CDR3 runs 13 residues. Germline V lookup: CDR1 SGHAT, CDR2 FQNNGV. Here the CDR3 DNA reads TGTGCCAGCAGCCCACGGTTCGGAGAAAAGGCTTTCTTC. As protein: CASSPRFGEKAFF.

This clonotype appeared once. The rearrangement links TRBV11-2 to TRBJ1-1; D is unclear. This CDR3 has 14 residues. Per the germline V gene, CDR1 is SGHAT and CDR2 is FQNNGV. Trimming cost V 1 base and J 5 bases, with 11 bases left between them. The CDR3: CASSLAWGRTEAFF. The CDR3 DNA is TGTGCCAGCAGCTTAGCCTGGGGAAGGACTGAAGCTTTCTTT.

About this clonotype: At one of its ends the junction is not consistent with the germline gene, which may arise from a read error. V and J are TRBV11-2 and TRBJ1-5; no firm D call. Germline V gene data show CDR1 as SGHAT and CDR2 as FQNNGV. There are 13 residues in the CDR3. The CDR3 coding sequence is TGTGACAGCAGCTTGTCCCACAATCAGCCCCAACATTTT. Amino acids: CDSSLSHNQPQHF.

This clonotype showed up just a few times. Germline and junction disagree at one end, which may indicate a read error. The J gene is TRBJ1-5, the V gene TRBV6-6, with 9 bases identical to TRBD1. The CDR3 loop spans 17 amino acids. From germline, CDR1 is MNHNY and CDR2 SVGAGI (reference sequence). The CDR3 protein is CGSSAPTGGGSNQPQHF. The DNA of the CDR3 is TGTGGCAGCAGTGCCCCGACAGGGGGAGGGTCCAATCAGCCCCAGCATTTT.

On this clonotype itself: With a much larger clone just one base away, this may be a read error. V usage is TRBV12-3 or TRBV12-4 and J usage is TRBJ2-7; D may be TRBD2 (6 bases). The CDR3 is 14 amino acids. The CDR3 reads CASGFWGLHYEQYF. As DNA, the CDR3 is TGTGCCAGCGGTTTCTGGGGACTCCACTACGAGCAGTACTTC.

The sample holds many counts of this clonotype. The J gene is TRBJ2-3, the V gene TRBV29-1, with D perhaps matching TRBD2 (5 bases). The germline V gene encodes CDR1 SQVTM and CDR2 ANQGSEA. Deletions cut 6 bases from V and 2 bases from J, with 9 bases between. CDR3 length: 12 residues. Here the CDR3 DNA reads TGCAGCGTACGGACTTTCACAGATACGCAGTATTTT. Its protein is CSVRTFTDTQYF.

This sequence joins TRBV12-3 or TRBV12-4 and TRBJ2-1, with D unresolved. There are 16 residues in the CDR3. V gave up 3 bases and J gave up 0 bases, with 12 bases separating them. CDR3 nucleotides: TGTGCCAGCAGTTTCCGCATTACGGGCTCCTACAATGAGCAGTTCTTC. Protein product: CASSFRITGSYNEQFF.

As for this clonotype: Since a much larger clone is just one base distant, this may be a read error. The V call is TRBV6-1, the J call TRBJ1-1, with 8 bases lining up with TRBD1. This CDR3 contains 13 residues. Per germline, CDR1 MNHNS and CDR2 SASEGT. After removal of 8 bases from V and 0 bases from J, the junction contained 2 bases not matched to a gene. CDR3 amino acids: CASGGQVNTEAFF. As DNA, the CDR3 is TGTGCCAGCGGGGGACAGGTGAACACTGAAGCTTTCTTT.

For this clonotype: Relative to the germline gene, one junction end is altered; a read error may explain this. The rearrangement uses TRBV7-9 and TRBJ2-7, with D unclear. The germline V gene encodes CDR1 SEHNR and CDR2 FQNEAQ (reference sequence). There are 16 residues in the CDR3. This CDR3 is CASNLGDMDRWGEQYF. In DNA form, the CDR3 reads TGTGCCAGCAACTTAGGAGACATGGACCGCTGGGGCGAGCAGTACTTC. Combining the CDR3 with reference TRBV7-9 and TRBJ2-7 gives the whole variable domain DTGVSQNPRHKITKRGQNVTFRCDPISEHNRLYWYRQTLGQGPEFLTYFQNEAQLEKSRLLSDRFSAERPKGSFSTLEIQRTEQGDSAMYLCASNLGDMDRWGEQYFGPGTRLTVT.

The rearrangement joins TRBV2 to TRBJ2-7, with D possibly matching TRBD2 (5 bases). Germline V gene data show CDR1 as SNHLY and CDR2 as FYNNEI. This CDR3 has 11 residues. The germline V and J ends were trimmed by 11 bases and 4 bases, with 12 bases remaining between them. CDR3 nucleotide sequence: TGTGCCGCCCGGCGAGGGTACGAGCAGTACTTC. This encodes CAARRGYEQYF.

This clonotype appeared a few times. The rearrangement links TRBV14 to TRBJ1-1, with a possible D match to TRBD1 (6 bases). The V gene lost 10 bases and the J gene lost 9 bases, with 12 bases spanning the gap. The CDR3 consists of 10 residues. Per germline, CDR1 SGHDN and CDR2 FVKESK. The CDR3 region is CAKEQGKAFF. DNA of the CDR3: TGTGCCAAGGAACAGGGCAAAGCTTTCTTT.

This clonotype was seen at least ten times. The J gene is TRBJ2-2, the V gene TRBV6-5; D unclear. V lost 4 bases to trimming and J lost 4 bases, with 4 bases between them. Per germline, CDR1 MNHEY and CDR2 SVGAGI. The CDR3 is 12 amino acids. CDR3 loop: CASSSLTGELFF. In DNA, the CDR3 is TGTGCCAGCAGTTCCCTCACCGGGGAGCTGTTTTTT.

This clonotype was observed at least ten times. The chain carries TRBV24-1 and TRBJ1-5; perhaps TRBD1 as D (6 bases). V dropped 8 bases and J dropped 4 bases, with 14 bases sitting between them. There are 14 residues in the CDR3. The germline V gene has CDR1 KGHDR and CDR2 SFDVKD. CDR3 loop: CATTKRGMNQPQHF. The CDR3 DNA is TGTGCCACCACCAAAAGGGGGATGAATCAGCCCCAGCATTTT.

In this sample, this clonotype turned up a few times. V is TRBV13 and J is TRBJ2-1, with D perhaps matching TRBD2 (5 bases). The germline CDR1 and CDR2 sequences are PRHDT and FYEKMQ (reference sequence). CDR3 length equals 13 residues. V was pared by 5 bases and J by 3 bases, with 8 bases between. DNA of the CDR3: TGTGCCAGCAGCGAAAGCGGCTACAATGAGCAGTTCTTC. It is translated as CASSESGYNEQFF.

A note on this clonotype: The junction departs from germline at one end; a sequencing error may be responsible. The CDR3 DNA follows: TGTGCCAGCAGTCTTACCCCTTGGTATGAGCACTTCTTC. Its translation: CASSLTPWYEHFF. The chain combines TRBV28 with TRBJ2-1; no firm D call. In germline, CDR1 is MDHEN, CDR2 SYDVKM. The CDR3 consists of 13 residues. Based on the CDR3 plus reference TRBV28 and TRBJ2-1, the full variable domain is DVKVTQSSRYLVKRTGEKVFLECVQDMDHENMFWYRQDPGLGLRLIYFSYDVKMKEKGDIPEGYSVSREKKERFSLILESASTNQTSMYLCASSLTPWYEHFFGPGTRLTVL.